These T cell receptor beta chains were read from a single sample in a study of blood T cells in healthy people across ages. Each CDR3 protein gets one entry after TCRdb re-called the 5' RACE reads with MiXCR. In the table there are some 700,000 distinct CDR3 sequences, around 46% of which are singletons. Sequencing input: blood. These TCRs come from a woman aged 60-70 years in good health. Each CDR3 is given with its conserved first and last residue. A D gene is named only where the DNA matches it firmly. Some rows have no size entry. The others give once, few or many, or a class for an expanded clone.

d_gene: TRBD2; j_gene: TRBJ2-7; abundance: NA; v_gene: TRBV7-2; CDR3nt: TGTGCCAGCAGCACAGGGACTAGTGCCTACGAGCAGTACTTC; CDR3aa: CASSTGTSAYEQYF
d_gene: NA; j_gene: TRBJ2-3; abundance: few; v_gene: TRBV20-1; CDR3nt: TGCAGCGAGAGAGTGTCTAGCACAGATACGCAGTATTTT; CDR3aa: CSERVSSTDTQYF
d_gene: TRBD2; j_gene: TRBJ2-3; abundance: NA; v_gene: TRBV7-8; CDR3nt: TGTGCCAGCAACTACGGGACTAGCGGGATGCCAGATACGCAGTATTTT; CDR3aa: CASNYGTSGMPDTQYF
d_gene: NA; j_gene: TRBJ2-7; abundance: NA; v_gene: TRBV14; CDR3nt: TGTGCCAGCAGCCAAGGGATGTGGTGGTACGAGCAGTACTTC; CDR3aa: CASSQGMWWYEQYF
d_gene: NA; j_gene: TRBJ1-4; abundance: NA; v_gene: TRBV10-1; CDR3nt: TGCGCCAGCAGTGAGGCCTCGGGAGAGAATGAAAAACTGTTTTTT; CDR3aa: CASSEASGENEKLFF
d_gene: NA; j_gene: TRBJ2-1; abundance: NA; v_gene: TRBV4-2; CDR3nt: TGTGCCAGCAGCCAAGATGAGGGCGGACCTAATAATGAGCAGTTCTTC; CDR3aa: CASSQDEGGPNNEQFF
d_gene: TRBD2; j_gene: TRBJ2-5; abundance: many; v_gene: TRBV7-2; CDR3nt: TGTGCCAGCCGCCGTTCTAGCGGGGAGACCCAGTACTTC; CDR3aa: CASRRSSGETQYF
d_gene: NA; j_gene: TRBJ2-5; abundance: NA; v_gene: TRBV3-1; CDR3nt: TGTGCCAGCAGCCAATTTCAATCGGTCGGAGGGGAGACCCAGTACTTC; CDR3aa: CASSQFQSVGGETQYF
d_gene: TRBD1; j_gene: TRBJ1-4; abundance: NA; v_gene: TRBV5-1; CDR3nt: TGCGCCAGCAGCCCTGGACAGGGGTCCGCGACTGAAAAACTGTTTTTT; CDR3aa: CASSPGQGSATEKLFF
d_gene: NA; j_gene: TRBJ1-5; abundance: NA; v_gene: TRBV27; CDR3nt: TGTGCCAGCAGTTTTCGGGCCCGTCAGCCCCAGCATTTT; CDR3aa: CASSFRARQPQHF
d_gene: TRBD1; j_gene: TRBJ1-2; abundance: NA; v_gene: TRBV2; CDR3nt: TGTGCCAGCAGTGTTGGACAGGGGGCGAGCTATGGCTACACCTTC; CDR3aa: CASSVGQGASYGYTF
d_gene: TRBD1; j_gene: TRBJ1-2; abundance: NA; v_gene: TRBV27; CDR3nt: TGTGCCAGCAGTTTCAGGCAGGGGGCGAGAAACTATGGCTACACCTTC; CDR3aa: CASSFRQGARNYGYTF
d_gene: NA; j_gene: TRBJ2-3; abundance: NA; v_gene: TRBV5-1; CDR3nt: TGCGCCAGCAGCTTGGGGCCCCTGGGTGATACGCAGTATTTT; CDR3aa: CASSLGPLGDTQYF
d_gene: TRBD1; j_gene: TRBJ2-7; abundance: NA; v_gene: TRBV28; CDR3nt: TGTGCCAGCCGAACCCGGGACAGGGCCTACGAGCAGTACTTC; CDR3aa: CASRTRDRAYEQYF
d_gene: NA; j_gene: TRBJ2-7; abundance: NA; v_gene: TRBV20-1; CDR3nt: TGCAGTGCTATTGAGGGAGCCCGGTTTGAGCAGTACTTC; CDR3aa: CSAIEGARFEQYF
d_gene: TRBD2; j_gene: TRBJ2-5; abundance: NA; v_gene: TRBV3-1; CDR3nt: TGTGCCAGCAGCCTACTAGCGGGGGCGCCCCAAGAGACCCAGTACTTC; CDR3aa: CASSLLAGAPQETQYF
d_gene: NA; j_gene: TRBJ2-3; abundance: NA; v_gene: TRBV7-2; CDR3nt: TGTGCCAGCAGCTTAGTTCCGGAAAGCACAGATACGCAGTATTTT; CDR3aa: CASSLVPESTDTQYF
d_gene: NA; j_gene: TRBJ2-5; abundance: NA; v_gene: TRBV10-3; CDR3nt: TGTACCATCAGTGGCGGGCAGCAAGAGACCCAGTACTTC; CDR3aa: CTISGGQQETQYF
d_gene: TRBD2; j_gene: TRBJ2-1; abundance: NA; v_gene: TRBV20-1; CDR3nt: TGCAGTGCTAGAGATAGCGGGGGGGCAAATGAGCAGTTCTTC; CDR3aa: CSARDSGGANEQFF
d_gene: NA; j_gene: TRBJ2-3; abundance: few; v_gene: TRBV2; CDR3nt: TGTGCCAGCAGCTCCGTGGGCACAGATACGCAGTATTTT; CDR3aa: CASSSVGTDTQYF
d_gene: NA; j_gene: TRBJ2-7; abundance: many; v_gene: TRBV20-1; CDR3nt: TGCAGTGCCAGCGGCGGGATCTACGAGCAGTACTTC; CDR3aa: CSASGGIYEQYF
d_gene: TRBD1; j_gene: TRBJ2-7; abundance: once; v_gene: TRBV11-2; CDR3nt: TGTGCCAGCAGCGGTCCCGGGACAGCTTACGAGCAGTACTTC; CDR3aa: CASSGPGTAYEQYF
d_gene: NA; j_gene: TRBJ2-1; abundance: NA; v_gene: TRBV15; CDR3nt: TGTGCCACCAGCAGAGTCAGGGGCGGGGGAGTTTACAATGAGCAGTTCTTC; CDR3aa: CATSRVRGGGVYNEQFF
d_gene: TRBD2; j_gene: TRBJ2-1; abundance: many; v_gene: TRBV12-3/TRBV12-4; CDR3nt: TGTGCCAGCAATCCGGGACTAGCGAGCAATGAGCAGTTCTTC; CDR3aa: CASNPGLASNEQFF
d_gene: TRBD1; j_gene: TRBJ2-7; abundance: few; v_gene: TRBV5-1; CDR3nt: TGCGCCAGCAGTCGCACCGGGACAGGTTTATACGAGCAGTACTTC; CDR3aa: CASSRTGTGLYEQYF
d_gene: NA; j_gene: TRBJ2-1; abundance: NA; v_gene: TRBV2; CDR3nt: TGTGCCAGCGGGTGGGTCTTAGGTGAGCAGTTCTTC; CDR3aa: CASGWVLGEQFF
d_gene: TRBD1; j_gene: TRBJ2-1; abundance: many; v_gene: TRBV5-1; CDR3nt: TGCGCCAGCAGCGAGACAGGGGTCAATGAGCAGTTCTTC; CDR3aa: CASSETGVNEQFF
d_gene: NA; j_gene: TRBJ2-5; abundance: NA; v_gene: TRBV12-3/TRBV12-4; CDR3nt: TGTGCCAGCAGGTGGAGGCAGGAGACCCAGTACTTC; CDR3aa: CASRWRQETQYF
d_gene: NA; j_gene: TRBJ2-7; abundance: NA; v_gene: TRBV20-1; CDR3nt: TGCAGTGCTAGCGGGAGAGACAATGAGCAGTACTTC; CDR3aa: CSASGRDNEQYF
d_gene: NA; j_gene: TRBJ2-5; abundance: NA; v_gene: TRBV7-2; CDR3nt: TGTGCCAGCAGCCCAGGCTTTACGGGAATCGGGGAGACCCAGTACTTC; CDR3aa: CASSPGFTGIGETQYF
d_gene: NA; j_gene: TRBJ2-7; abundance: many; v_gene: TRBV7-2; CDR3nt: TGTGCCAGCAGCTTAGGGACTTCCTTTTCTTCGTACGAGCAGTACTTC; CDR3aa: CASSLGTSFSSYEQYF
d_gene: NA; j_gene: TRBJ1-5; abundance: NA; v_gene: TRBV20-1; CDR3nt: TGCGGTGCTAGAGGAGGGGGGGCCCAGAACAATCAGCCCCAGCATTTT; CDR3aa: CGARGGGAQNNQPQHF
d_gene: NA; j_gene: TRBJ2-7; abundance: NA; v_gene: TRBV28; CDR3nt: TGTGCCAGCTCCGCAGGGTGGGGTGGCGAGCAGTACTTC; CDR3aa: CASSAGWGGEQYF
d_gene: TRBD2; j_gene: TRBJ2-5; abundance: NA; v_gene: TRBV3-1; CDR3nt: TGTGCCAGCAGCCAAGCCGGGGGGGCAGAAGAGGCCCAGTACTTC; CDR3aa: CASSQAGGAEEAQYF
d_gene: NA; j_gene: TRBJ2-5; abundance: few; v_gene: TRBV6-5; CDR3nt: TGTGCCAGCAGTTACCAGGGAATAAAAGAGACCCAGTACTTC; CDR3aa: CASSYQGIKETQYF
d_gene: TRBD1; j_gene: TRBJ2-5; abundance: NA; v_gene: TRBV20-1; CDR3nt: TGCAGTGCCCTACGCACAGGGGTGGGTGAGACCCAGTACTTC; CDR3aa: CSALRTGVGETQYF